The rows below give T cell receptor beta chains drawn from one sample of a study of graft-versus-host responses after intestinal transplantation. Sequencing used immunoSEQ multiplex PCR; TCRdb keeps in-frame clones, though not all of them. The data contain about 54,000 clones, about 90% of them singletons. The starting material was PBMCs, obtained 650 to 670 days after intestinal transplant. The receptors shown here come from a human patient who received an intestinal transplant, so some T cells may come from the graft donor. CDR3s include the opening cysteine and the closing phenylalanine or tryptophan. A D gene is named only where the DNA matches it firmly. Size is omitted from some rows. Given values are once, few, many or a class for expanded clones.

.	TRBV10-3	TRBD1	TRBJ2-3	CAIATGARGDTQYF	TGTGCCATCGCAACAGGGGCGAGGGGAGATACGCAGTATTTT
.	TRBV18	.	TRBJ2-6	CASSSSSGANVLTF	TGTGCCAGCTCATCCTCCTCTGGGGCCAACGTCCTGACTTTC
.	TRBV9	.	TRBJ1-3	CASSVAGQGRSGNTIYF	TGTGCCAGCAGCGTAGCCGGCCAGGGTCGATCTGGAAACACCATATATTTT
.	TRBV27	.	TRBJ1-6	CASSYFQNSPLHF	TGTGCCAGCAGTTATTTTCAGAATTCACCCCTCCACTTT
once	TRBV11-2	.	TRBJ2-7	CASSFGSGSTYEQYF	TGTGCCAGCAGCTTTGGCTCGGGGAGTACCTACGAGCAGTACTTC
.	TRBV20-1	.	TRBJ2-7	CSARWGYEQYF	TGCAGTGCCCGGTGGGGGTACGAGCAGTACTTC
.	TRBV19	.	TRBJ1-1	CASSRWRENTEAFF	TGTGCCAGTAGTAGGTGGAGGGAGAACACTGAAGCTTTCTTT
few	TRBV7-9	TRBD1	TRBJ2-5	CASRQGDMTQYF	TGTGCCAGCCGACAGGGCGACATGACCCAGTACTTC
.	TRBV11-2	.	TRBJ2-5	CASSLVQQETQYF	TGTGCCAGCAGCTTAGTACAGCAAGAGACCCAGTACTTC
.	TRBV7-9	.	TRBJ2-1	CASSPRDPGNEQFF	TGTGCCAGCAGCCCCCGGGACCCTGGCAATGAGCAGTTCTTC
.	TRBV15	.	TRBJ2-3	CATSRDRVTDTQYF	TGTGCCACCAGCAGAGATAGGGTCACAGATACGCAGTATTTT
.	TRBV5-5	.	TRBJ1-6	CASSLGGASESPLHF	TGTGCCAGCAGCTTGGGGGGGGCTAGCGAGTCACCCCTCCACTTT
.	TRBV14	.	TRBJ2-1	CASSQGVNEQFF	TGTGCCAGCAGCCAAGGCGTGAATGAGCAGTTCTTC
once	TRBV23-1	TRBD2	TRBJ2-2	CASSQSVSGGASGELFF	TGCGCCAGCAGTCAATCGGTAAGCGGGGGGGCATCCGGGGAGCTGTTTTTT
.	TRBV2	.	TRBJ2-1	CASSTGQRLMLNEQFF	TGTGCCAGCAGTACGGGACAACGGCTTATGCTCAATGAGCAGTTCTTC
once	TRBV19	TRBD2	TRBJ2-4	CASSTPLSGGENIQYF	TGTGCCAGTAGTACCCCCCTTAGCGGGGGGGAAAACATTCAGTACTTC
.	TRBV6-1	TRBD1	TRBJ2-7	CASSESAGTGGYEQYF	TGTGCCAGCAGTGAAAGTGCGGGGACAGGGGGCTACGAGCAGTACTTC
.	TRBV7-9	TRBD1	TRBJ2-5	CASSRGGQANWTQYF	TGTGCCAGCAGCCGAGGGGGACAGGCGAATTGGACCCAGTACTTC
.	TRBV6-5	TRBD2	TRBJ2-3	CASSLAEPSTDTQYF	TGTGCCAGCAGTCTAGCGGAGCCTAGCACAGATACGCAGTATTTT
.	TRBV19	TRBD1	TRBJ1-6	CASSNRDRYYNSPLHF	TGTGCCAGTAGTAACCGGGACAGATACTATAATTCACCCCTCCACTTT
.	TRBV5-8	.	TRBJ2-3	CASSLRAGRTDTQYF	TGTGCCAGCAGCCTCAGGGCGGGGCGCACAGATACGCAGTATTTT
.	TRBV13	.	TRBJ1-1	CASSLNAEGDTEAFF	TGTGCCAGCAGCTTAAATGCGGAAGGGGACACTGAAGCTTTCTTT
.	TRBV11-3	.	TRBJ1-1	CASSLVWENTEAFF	TGTGCCAGCAGCTTAGTTTGGGAGAACACTGAAGCTTTCTTT
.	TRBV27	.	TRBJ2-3	CASSLGQLSTDTQYF	TGTGCCAGCAGTTTAGGACAGCTCAGCACAGATACGCAGTATTTT
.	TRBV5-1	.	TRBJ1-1	CASSLGDTSTEAFF	TGCGCCAGCAGCTTGGGGGACACCTCCACTGAAGCTTTCTTT
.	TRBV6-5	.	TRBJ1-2	CASSYSISGRNYGYTF	TGTGCCAGCAGTTACTCGATATCAGGGCGAAACTATGGCTACACCTTC
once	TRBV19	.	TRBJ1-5	CASSIRTAHSNQPQHF	TGTGCCAGTAGTATAAGGACAGCTCATAGCAATCAGCCCCAGCATTTT
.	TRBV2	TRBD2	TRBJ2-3	CASSGPGLATDTQYF	TGTGCCAGCAGTGGCCCGGGACTAGCAACAGATACGCAGTATTTT
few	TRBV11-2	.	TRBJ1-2	CASSLADYGYTF	TGTGCCAGCAGCTTAGCCGATTATGGCTACACCTTC
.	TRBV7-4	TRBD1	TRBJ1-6	CASSPRGDRARWESPLHF	TGTGCCAGCAGCCCTCGCGGGGACAGGGCGAGATGGGAGTCACCCCTCCACTTT
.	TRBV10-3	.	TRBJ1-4	CAISESKSTNEKLFF	TGTGCCATCAGTGAGAGCAAATCAACTAATGAAAAACTGTTTTTT
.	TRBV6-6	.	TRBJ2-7	CASSWNHYEQYF	TGTGCCAGCAGTTGGAACCACTACGAGCAGTACTTC
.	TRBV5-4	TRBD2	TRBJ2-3	CASSFRAGEGDTQYF	TGTGCCAGCAGCTTTAGAGCGGGGGAAGGAGATACGCAGTATTTT
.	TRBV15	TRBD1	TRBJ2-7	CATSRDRSYEQYF	TGTGCCACCAGCAGGGACAGGTCCTACGAGCAGTACTTC
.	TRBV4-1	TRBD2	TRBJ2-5	CASSQVGTRAQETQYF	TGCGCCAGCAGCCAAGTAGGGACTAGGGCCCAAGAGACCCAGTACTTC
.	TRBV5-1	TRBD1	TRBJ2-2	CASSPDRGTGELFF	TGCGCCAGCAGCCCGGACAGGGGCACCGGGGAGCTGTTTTTT
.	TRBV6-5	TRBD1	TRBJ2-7	CASSQTGTATYEQYF	TGTGCCAGCAGCCAAACCGGGACAGCCACCTACGAGCAGTACTTC
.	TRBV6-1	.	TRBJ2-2	CASSGAGAAGELFF	TGTGCCAGCAGTGGGGCGGGGGCGGCCGGGGAGCTGTTTTTT
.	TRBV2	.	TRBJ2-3	CAARTSSTDTQYF	TGTGCCGCCCGGACTTCTAGCACAGATACGCAGTATTTT
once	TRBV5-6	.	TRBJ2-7	CASSLSGFEQYF	TGTGCCAGCAGCTTATCGGGGTTCGAGCAGTACTTC
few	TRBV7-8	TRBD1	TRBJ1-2	CASSPGTGGAPNYGYTF	TGTGCCAGCAGCCCAGGGACAGGGGGCGCCCCTAACTATGGCTACACCTTC
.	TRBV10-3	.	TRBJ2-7	CAISEEQDAYYEQYF	TGTGCCATCAGTGAGGAACAGGACGCCTATTACGAGCAGTACTTC
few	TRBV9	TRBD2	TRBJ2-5	CASSVGGGQETQYF	TGTGCCAGCAGCGTAGGCGGGGGCCAAGAGACCCAGTACTTC
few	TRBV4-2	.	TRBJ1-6	CASSQEGALHF	TGTGCCAGCAGCCAAGAGGGAGCCCTCCACTTT
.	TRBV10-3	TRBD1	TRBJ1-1	CAIRTGAKNTEAFF	TGTGCCATCAGGACAGGGGCGAAGAACACTGAAGCTTTCTTT
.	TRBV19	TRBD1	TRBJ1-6	CASSIGAGGNSPLHF	TGTGCCAGTAGTATAGGGGCAGGGGGAAATTCACCCCTCCACTTT
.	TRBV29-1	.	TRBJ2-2	CSALTGVGVGELFF	TGCAGCGCGCTGACGGGGGTGGGTGTCGGGGAGCTGTTTTTT
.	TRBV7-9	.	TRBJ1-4	CASSYRTRNEKLFF	TGTGCCAGCAGCTATAGGACAAGGAATGAAAAACTGTTTTTT
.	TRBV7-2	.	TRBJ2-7	CASSPRWEATYEQYF	TGTGCCAGCAGCCCGCGGTGGGAAGCCACCTACGAGCAGTACTTC
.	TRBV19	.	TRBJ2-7	CASSISGLKDEQYF	TGTGCCAGTAGTATATCAGGGCTCAAGGACGAGCAGTACTTC
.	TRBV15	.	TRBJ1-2	CATSRDRGLNGYTF	TGTGCCACCAGCAGAGATCGAGGACTTAATGGCTACACCTTC
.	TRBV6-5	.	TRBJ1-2	CASAAGGGYTF	TGTGCCAGCGCGGCAGGCGGGGGCTACACCTTC
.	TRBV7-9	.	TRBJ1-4	CASSLRGEEKLFF	TGTGCCAGCAGCTTAAGGGGGGAGGAAAAACTGTTTTTT
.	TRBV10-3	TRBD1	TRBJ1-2	CAISDREGTIGYTF	TGTGCCATCAGCGACAGGGAGGGAACTATTGGCTACACCTTC
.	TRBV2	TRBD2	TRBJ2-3	CASNGGLAGRTDTQYF	TGTGCCAGCAATGGGGGACTAGCGGGAAGGACAGATACGCAGTATTTT
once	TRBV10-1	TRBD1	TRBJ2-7	CASSLDRGDAYEQYF	TGCGCCAGCAGCCTGGACAGGGGGGACGCCTACGAGCAGTACTTC
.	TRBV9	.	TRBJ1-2	CASSAGGLTGYTF	TGTGCCAGCAGCGCCGGGGGGCTTACTGGCTACACCTTC